One and the same sample provided the 15 T cell receptor beta chains below, sequenced in a study of sequential checkpoint blockade in melanoma (dated by TCRdb to between 2018 and 2021). The treatment or condition label for this specimen denotes: randomized to nivolumab then ipilimumab (arm A) or the reverse (arm B). The library was produced with the immunoSEQ multiplex PCR assay. The source is immuneACCESS, and TCRdb retained only in-frame sequences with V and J called. Part of the clones is not carried over; for the studies checked, unresolved V genes explain less than half of this, and the remainder is unexplained. This sample gives 4,000 to 6,500 clones in total; about a quarter of them show up just once. The ten largest clones take up 22% of the sample. The sequencing used tumor tissue (inferred from file names), collected from a patient given nivolumab and ipilimumab in sequence. These receptor sequences come from a human donor with melanoma.

This clone was picked up a small number of times. V gene TRBV7-8 combines with J gene TRBJ2-5; D call uncertain. Germline CDR1 reads SGHVS; CDR2 reads FQNEAQ. V was pared by 2 bases and J by 4 bases, with 8 bases between. CDR3 length: 13 residues. CDR3 DNA sequence: TGTGCCAGCAGCTTAAACGTTGGAGAGACCCAGTACTTC. This codes for CASSLNVGETQYF. Using reference TRBV7-8 and TRBJ2-5 for the parts outside the CDR3, the full variable domain is GAGVSQSPRYKVAKRGQDVALRCDPISGHVSLFWYQQALGQGPEFLTYFQNEAQLDKSGLPSDRFFAERPEGSVSTLKIQRTQQEDSAVYLCASSLNVGETQYFGPGTRLLVL.

This rearrangement joins TRBV4-1 to TRBJ1-4; possible D gene TRBD1, 5 bases. The CDR3 consists of 14 residues. From germline, CDR1 is MGHRA and CDR2 YSYEKL. Trimming took 5 bases from V and 5 from J, leaving 12 bases between them. CDR3 amino acids: CASSVQVGNEKLFF. The CDR3 nucleotides are TGCGCCAGCAGCGTACAGGTGGGGAATGAAAAACTGTTTTTT.

The J gene is TRBJ2-7, the V gene TRBV29-1; TRBD2 aligns across 7 bases. Germline lookup yields CDR1 SQVTM and CDR2 ANQGSEA. CDR3 size: 16 residues. Unmatched junction bases numbered 16, after V lost 4 bases and J lost 4 bases. CDR3 sequence: CSVAPVMAGATYEQYF. For the CDR3, the DNA is TGCAGCGTTGCCCCCGTGATGGCGGGAGCCACTTACGAGCAGTACTTC.

In DNA, the CDR3 is TGTGCCAGCAACCTAGCGGGGGGATACAATGAGCAGTTCTTC. Protein: CASNLAGGYNEQFF. The V gene is TRBV6-8, the J gene TRBJ2-1, with 11 nucleotides matching TRBD2. V lost 7 bases and J lost 4; bases outside the gene matches: 3. Germline lookup yields CDR1 MNHGY and CDR2 SAAAGT. The CDR3 runs to 14 residues.

This clone was seen many times. The V and J genes are TRBV11-3 and TRBJ2-5; perhaps TRBD1 as D (6 bases). This CDR3 region has 15 residues. Germline values: CDR1 SGHNT, CDR2 YENEEA. The V end was cut by 1 base, the J end by 1 base, with 10 bases between. CDR3 sequence: CASSLGVRGQETQYF. In nucleotides, the CDR3 is TGTGCCAGCAGCTTAGGGGTCAGGGGCCAAGAGACCCAGTACTTC.

In its sample, this clone was seen a few times. V is TRBV11-3 and J is TRBJ2-7, with 9 bases matching TRBD1. V shed 2 bases and J 3 bases; nucleotides not matched to a gene: 5. Germline lookup yields CDR1 SGHNT and CDR2 YENEEA. This CDR3 region has 15 residues. CDR3: CASSLTGGGLYEQYF. The CDR3 coding sequence is TGTGCCAGCAGCTTAACAGGGGGCGGGCTCTACGAGCAGTACTTC.

This clone is deemed medium-sized. This sample also contains other DNA sequences that code for the same CDR3. The chain recombines TRBV11-3 with TRBJ2-1; D unclear. Deletions cut 1 base from V and 4 bases from J, with 8 bases between. Germline V gene data show CDR1 as SGHNT and CDR2 as YENEEA. This CDR3 has 14 residues. DNA for the CDR3: TGTGCCAGCAGCTTAGGCGTGGGATACAATGAGCAGTTCTTC. Residues: CASSLGVGYNEQFF.

Ten or more counts support this clone. The chain employs TRBV6-8 and TRBJ2-1, with D perhaps being TRBD1 or TRBD2 (5 bases each). The germline V gene has CDR1 MNHGY and CDR2 SAAAGT. There are 13 residues in the CDR3. Trimming pared 7 bases from V and 10 bases from J, leaving 17 bases between. The CDR3 loop reads CASIKTGWGEQFF. The CDR3 nucleotides are TGTGCCAGCATTAAGACCGGCTGGGGGGAGCAGTTCTTC.

This chain links TRBV29-1 with TRBJ1-2, with D uncertain. Germline assignment: CDR1 SQVTM and CDR2 ANQGSEA. Between the trimmed V and J ends, which lost 3 bases and 8 bases, there was a span of 13 bases. The CDR3 consists of 12 residues. The CDR3 nucleotides are TGCAGCGTTGACGCGGTGGATTGGGGCTACACCTTC. Its protein product is CSVDAVDWGYTF.

This clone was counted between two and nine times. This chain links TRBV6-8 with TRBJ1-1; tentative D call: TRBD1 (6 bases). The CDR3 is 13 residues long. The V and J ends lost 5 bases and 3 bases respectively, with 10 bases between them. Germline V gene sequence: CDR1 MNHGY, CDR2 SAAAGT. CDR3 coding DNA: TGTGCCAGCAGTCAACAGGGAGACACTGAAGCTTTCTTT. Its protein product is CASSQQGDTEAFF.

This clone was seen only a few times. This rearrangement joins TRBV30 to TRBJ1-1; D remains unclear. The germline CDR1 and CDR2 sequences are GTSNPN and SVGIG (reference sequence). The CDR3 has 12 amino acids. The germline V and J ends were trimmed by 5 bases and 1 base, with 8 bases remaining between them. CDR3: CAWGRPNTEAFF. CDR3 sequence (DNA): TGTGCCTGGGGACGGCCGAACACTGAAGCTTTCTTT.

This rearrangement joins TRBV4-1 to TRBJ1-2; D is undetermined. The CDR3 totals 15 residues. Germline CDR1 MGHRA, CDR2 YSYEKL. The V and J ends lost 4 bases and 5 bases respectively, with 17 bases between them. CDR3: CASSLDFGELYGYTF. As DNA, the CDR3 is TGCGCCAGCAGCCTCGACTTTGGAGAGCTATATGGCTACACCTTC.

This clone was seen more than once but under ten times. The V gene is TRBV6-8, the J gene TRBJ1-6, with 7 bases lining up with TRBD1. Per germline, CDR1 MNHGY and CDR2 SAAAGT. With 6 bases clipped from V and 7 bases from J, the junction kept 9 bases outside the gene matches. The CDR3 is made up of 15 amino acids. CDR3 residues: CASRWGGGGNSPLHF. DNA for the CDR3: TGTGCCAGCAGATGGGGAGGGGGCGGGAATTCACCCCTCCACTTT.

This clone is termed medium-sized (0.01 to 0.1%). J is TRBJ1-2 and V is TRBV11-3, with D tentatively TRBD1 (5 bases). The ends were cut back, 4 bases at V and 4 bases at J, with 19 bases in the middle. CDR1 and CDR2 from the germline V gene are SGHNT and YENEEA. The CDR3 has 16 amino acids. CDR3 sequence reads: CASSSRGSGSGYGYTF. The CDR3 DNA is TGTGCCAGCAGCTCAAGGGGAAGCGGGTCAGGCTATGGCTACACCTTC.

This clone was counted many times. The rearrangement links TRBV28 to TRBJ2-3; the match to TRBD2 covers 8 bases. V lost 4 bases, J lost 6 bases, and 15 bases stayed unmatched. Germline-derived CDR1 and CDR2 are MDHEN and SYDVKM. The CDR3 is made up of 17 amino acids. CDR3 coding DNA: TGTGCCAGCAGTTCCCCCATCGGGAGGGGGGCATGGGATACGCAGTATTTT. Translating it yields CASSSPIGRGAWDTQYF. Drawing the rest from reference TRBV28 and TRBJ2-3, the complete variable domain is DVKVTQSSRYLVKRTGEKVFLECVQDMDHENMFWYRQDPGLGLRLIYFSYDVKMKEKGDIPEGYSVSREKKERFSLILESASTNQTSMYLCASSSPIGRGAWDTQYFGPGTRLTVL.